This is a list of T cell receptor beta chains from one sample in a study of shared clonotypes between healthy human individuals. The protocol was immunoSEQ multiplex PCR, while the TCRdb copy is restricted to in-frame clones and leaves out a portion. The data contain around 1.5 million clones, 95% to 99% of them singletons. Sequenced: naive CD4+ T cells sorted from blood. The receptors derive from a man under 40 in good health. Both conserved end residues are part of each CDR3. The order of the fields is V gene, CDR3 length, J gene, clone size, D gene, CDR3 protein, CDR3 DNA. D genes are given only for firm matches. Clone size is given for some rows only: seen once, a few or many times, or a class if the clone is expanded.

TRBV28,15,TRBJ2-2,-,TRBD2,CASVKAGTNTGELFF,TGTGCCAGCGTAAAAGCGGGGACCAACACCGGGGAGCTGTTTTTT
TRBV6-5,15,TRBJ2-3,-,-,CASSYVSRGTDTQYF,TGTGCCAGCAGTTACGTCTCCCGTGGGACAGATACGCAGTATTTT
TRBV20-1,11,TRBJ2-3,once,-,CSARITDTQYF,TGCAGTGCCAGAATCACAGATACGCAGTATTTT
TRBV11-2,12,TRBJ2-5,-,-,CASSPVRETQYF,TGTGCCAGCAGCCCCGTCCGGGAGACCCAGTACTTC
TRBV19,13,TRBJ1-5,-,-,CASRAAGDQPQHF,TGTGCCAGTAGGGCGGCGGGGGATCAGCCCCAGCATTTT
TRBV28,15,TRBJ1-5,-,-,CASSFGVSNIQPQHF,TGTGCCAGCAGTTTCGGGGTCAGCAATATCCAGCCCCAGCATTTT
TRBV5-5,15,TRBJ2-7,once,TRBD2,CASSSHIAGVYEQYF,TGTGCCAGCAGCTCGCACATAGCGGGAGTCTACGAGCAGTACTTC
TRBV28,17,TRBJ2-7,-,-,CASSFIASGGSSHEQYF,TGTGCCAGCAGTTTTATAGCCTCTGGTGGGAGCTCCCACGAGCAGTACTTC
TRBV18,14,TRBJ2-7,-,-,CASSPLGRDYEQYF,TGTGCCAGCTCACCATTAGGGCGGGACTACGAGCAGTACTTC
TRBV11-2,13,TRBJ1-1,-,-,CASSLGRGRGAFF,TGTGCCAGCAGCTTAGGCAGAGGACGCGGAGCTTTCTTT
TRBV27,15,TRBJ1-2,-,-,CASSPRASANYGYTF,TGTGCCAGCAGTCCCCGGGCGTCAGCAAACTATGGCTACACCTTC
TRBV2,15,TRBJ1-5,-,-,CASSERQGSYQPQHF,TGTGCCAGCAGTGAAAGGCAGGGGAGTTATCAGCCCCAGCATTTT
TRBV7-9,16,TRBJ2-5,once,-,CASSLEGRLRGETQYF,TGTGCCAGCAGCTTAGAGGGAAGGCTTCGGGGAGAGACCCAGTACTTC
TRBV4-1,13,TRBJ1-5,-,-,CASSQVGDQPQHF,TGCGCCAGCAGCCAAGTCGGGGATCAGCCCCAGCATTTT
TRBV7-6,19,TRBJ2-1,-,-,CASSLVQPLRDTRLSEQFF,TGTGCCAGCAGCTTAGTTCAACCACTCCGGGACACCCGTTTGAGTGAGCAGTTCTTC
TRBV6-1,13,TRBJ1-1,-,-,CASSGRVRTEAFF,TGTGCCAGCAGTGGCAGGGTCCGCACTGAAGCTTTCTTT
TRBV2,15,TRBJ2-2,-,-,CASSDWTANTGELFF,TGTGCCAGCAGTGATTGGACAGCGAACACCGGGGAGCTGTTTTTT
TRBV9,15,TRBJ2-1,-,TRBD2,CASSVVAGGLNEQFF,TGTGCCAGCAGCGTAGTAGCGGGAGGTCTCAATGAGCAGTTCTTC
TRBV27,15,TRBJ2-2,-,TRBD2,CASLITGTSIGELFF,TGTGCCAGCCTCATAACCGGGACTAGTATCGGGGAGCTGTTTTTT
TRBV29-1,13,TRBJ2-1,-,TRBD2,CSVASGRYNEQFF,TGCAGCGTTGCTAGCGGGAGGTACAATGAGCAGTTCTTC
TRBV7-3,13,TRBJ2-7,-,-,CASALDHSYEQYF,TGTGCCAGCGCCCTTGACCACTCCTACGAGCAGTACTTC
TRBV30,17,TRBJ2-7,-,-,CAWSVGPIVRLDYEQYF,TGTGCCTGGAGTGTGGGTCCTATCGTCAGACTAGACTACGAGCAGTACTTC
TRBV7-8,15,TRBJ2-7,once,-,CASSLTRTTSYEQYF,TGTGCCAGCAGCTTAACACGGACTACCTCCTACGAGCAGTACTTC
TRBV9,11,TRBJ2-1,once,-,CASSPHNEQFF,TGTGCCAGCAGCCCGCACAATGAGCAGTTCTTC
TRBV30,16,TRBJ2-5,once,TRBD1,CASSRGTVLTQETQYF,TGTGCCTCCTCTCGAGGGACAGTACTCACCCAAGAGACCCAGTACTTC
TRBV6-1,15,TRBJ2-7,-,-,CASSVASGRPYEQYF,TGTGCCAGCAGTGTGGCGTCGGGGCGGCCCTACGAGCAGTACTTC
TRBV18,15,TRBJ1-3,-,-,CASSRTRGAGNTIYF,TGTGCCAGCTCACGTACGCGGGGCGCTGGAAACACCATATATTTT
TRBV7-2,13,TRBJ2-3,-,-,CASSIRLVDTQYF,TGTGCCAGCAGCATCCGACTAGTAGATACGCAGTATTTT
TRBV27,17,TRBJ2-7,-,-,CAIPRGASHQTPYEQYF,TGTGCCATCCCAAGAGGGGCCTCGCATCAAACCCCTTACGAGCAGTACTTC
TRBV11-3,14,TRBJ2-1,-,-,CASSPSIVRNEQFF,TGTGCCAGCAGCCCATCAATAGTAAGGAATGAGCAGTTCTTC
TRBV5-1,14,TRBJ2-5,-,-,CASSLPGSQETQYF,TGCGCCAGCAGCTTGCCAGGGTCCCAAGAGACCCAGTACTTC
TRBV4-2,14,TRBJ1-1,-,-,CASSQEGLNTEAFF,TGTGCCAGCAGCCAAGAGGGTCTTAACACTGAAGCTTTCTTT
TRBV6-6,13,TRBJ2-7,-,-,CASSYSPSIEQYF,TGTGCCAGCAGTTACTCTCCTAGCATCGAGCAGTACTTC
TRBV5-4,16,TRBJ2-1,-,-,CASSLKAGVSYNEQFF,TGTGCCAGCAGCTTGAAGGCAGGGGTCAGTTACAATGAGCAGTTCTTC
TRBV4-2,18,TRBJ2-3,-,TRBD2,CASSQDLRLAGNTDTQYF,TGTGCCAGCAGCCAAGATTTACGGCTAGCGGGAAACACAGATACGCAGTATTTT
TRBV5-1,14,TRBJ2-1,-,-,CASSSHLGGNEQFF,TGCGCCAGCAGCTCGCATCTAGGAGGCAATGAGCAGTTCTTC
TRBV5-8,15,TRBJ2-3,-,TRBD2,CASSLVAGATDTQYF,TGTGCCAGCAGCTTGGTAGCGGGAGCAACAGATACGCAGTATTTT
TRBV5-1,13,TRBJ2-3,-,-,CASSFQGTDTQYF,TGCGCCAGCAGCTTTCAGGGCACAGATACGCAGTATTTT
TRBV7-3,15,TRBJ2-7,-,TRBD2,CASSYELAGFYEQYF,TGTGCCAGCAGCTACGAACTAGCGGGATTCTACGAGCAGTACTTC
TRBV25-1,17,TRBJ1-1,-,-,CASRSLRGGEMNTEAFF,TGTGCCAGCAGATCCTTACGAGGGGGGGAGATGAACACTGAAGCTTTCTTT